These T cell receptor beta chains were read from a single sample in a study of blood T cell repertoires in COVID-19. Data came from immunoSEQ multiplex PCR; TCRdb stores just in-frame clones and leaves some out. The profile covers around 200,000 clones, with roughly 89% appearing a single time and 2% to 2.5% taken by the ten largest. The specimen was PBMCs or T cells enriched from blood (not recorded which). Source of these receptors: a woman aged 40 to 55 with acute COVID-19. The CDR3 runs from the conserved cysteine through the conserved F or W. D genes are given only for firm matches. Some rows mark clone size as missing; the rest say once, few, many or name a class of expanded clone.

cdr3_nt: TGTGCCAGCAGTCCCGGGGGGCCGGACACTGAAGCTTTCTTT
cdr3_aa: CASSPGGPDTEAFF
d_call: .
clone_size: .
j_call: TRBJ1-1
v_call: TRBV27

cdr3_nt: TGTGCCAGCAGCCAAGAGCCCCGGAGGGTTAACACTGAAGCTTTCTTT
cdr3_aa: CASSQEPRRVNTEAFF
d_call: .
clone_size: .
j_call: TRBJ1-1
v_call: TRBV4-2

cdr3_nt: TGTGCCAGCAGCTTAGGGGGAGCATCACCCCTCCACTTT
cdr3_aa: CASSLGGASPLHF
d_call: .
clone_size: few
j_call: TRBJ1-6
v_call: TRBV7-8

cdr3_nt: TGTGCCTGGAGTGTGGGAGAACAGGGAACTCAGTACTTC
cdr3_aa: CAWSVGEQGTQYF
d_call: .
clone_size: .
j_call: TRBJ2-7
v_call: TRBV30

cdr3_nt: TGTGCCAGCAGCTTAATCTCGGACCGAAAAGGGGCCCAGTACTTC
cdr3_aa: CASSLISDRKGAQYF
d_call: .
clone_size: .
j_call: TRBJ2-5
v_call: TRBV11-2

cdr3_nt: TGTGCCTGGAGTGGGGGATGGACAGGGGGAAACATTCAGTACTTC
cdr3_aa: CAWSGGWTGGNIQYF
d_call: TRBD1
clone_size: once
j_call: TRBJ2-4
v_call: TRBV30

cdr3_nt: TGTGCCAGCAGCCGCAAGGCGGAGAACACCGGGGAGCTGTTTTTT
cdr3_aa: CASSRKAENTGELFF
d_call: .
clone_size: few
j_call: TRBJ2-2
v_call: TRBV7-2

cdr3_nt: TGTGCCAGCAGCCACCTAGGACAGGGACTCTTCTACGAGCAGTACTTC
cdr3_aa: CASSHLGQGLFYEQYF
d_call: TRBD1
clone_size: .
j_call: TRBJ2-7
v_call: TRBV14

cdr3_nt: TGTGCCACTGCCGGGACAGGGGATGAAAAACTGTTTTTT
cdr3_aa: CATAGTGDEKLFF
d_call: TRBD1
clone_size: once
j_call: TRBJ1-4
v_call: TRBV6-5

cdr3_nt: TGTGCTAGTGGTTTGGTACCCCTTGGGGGGGGAGTCTTCAATCAGCCCCAGCATTTT
cdr3_aa: CASGLVPLGGGVFNQPQHF
d_call: .
clone_size: once
j_call: TRBJ1-5
v_call: TRBV12-5